The 21 T cell receptor beta chains below were found in one sample sequenced in a study of TIL therapy for anti-PD-1-resistant metastatic lung cancer. Time point reported: pre-treatment sample, taken before nivolumab and TIL therapy. Sequencing used immunoSEQ v3. Profiling relied on immunoSEQ multiplex PCR, and the TCRdb table lists in-frame clones only, not all of them. Among approximately 60,000 clones listed, around four fifths were seen once. The starting material was blood, obtained at baseline. All receptors come from a person between 25 and 79 years old with non-small cell lung cancer.

CDR3 DNA: TGCGCCAGCAGTCCGAAATCCTCCTACAATGAGCAGTTCTTC. It yields the protein CASSPKSSYNEQFF. The chain uses TRBV4-3 and TRBJ2-1; D unclear. CDR3 length equals 14 residues. Trimming pared 6 bases from V and 0 bases from J, leaving 9 bases between. Germline CDR1 reads LGHNA; CDR2 reads YSLEER.

A single count supports this clone. The CDR3, as DNA: TGCGCCAGCAGCTTGGGAGGGACAATCCACGAGCAGTACTTC. This gives the protein CASSLGGTIHEQYF. The gene calls are TRBV5-1 and TRBJ2-7, with D perhaps TRBD1 (6 bases). CDR1 SGHRS and CDR2 YFSETQ come from the germline V gene. Trimming shortened V by 0 bases and J by 5 bases, and 12 bases separated the two germline ends. The CDR3 consists of 14 residues. Drawing the rest from reference TRBV5-1 and TRBJ2-7, the complete variable domain is KAGVTQTPRYLIKTRGQQVTLSCSPISGHRSVSWYQQTPGQGLQFLFEYFSETQRNKGNFPGRFSGRQFSNSRSEMNVSTLELGDSALYLCASSLGGTIHEQYFGPGTRLTVT.

V gene TRBV6-5 combines with J gene TRBJ1-6, with D unclear. The CDR3 consists of 12 residues. The germline gives CDR1 MNHEY, CDR2 SVGAGI. V lost 5 bases and J lost 9, with 8 bases in between. The CDR3 DNA reads TGTGCCAGCAGTACCCGGCCTTCACCCCTCCACTTT. Residues: CASSTRPSPLHF.

DNA for the CDR3: TGTGCCAGCAGTGAAGACAGGGCTAGGGGCTACACCTTC. Amino acids: CASSEDRARGYTF. This chain uses TRBV6-5 with TRBJ1-2; 7 bases line up with TRBD1. V trimming: 5 bases; J trimming: 8 bases; junction bases outside the gene matches: 8. The CDR3 consists of 13 residues. Germline V lookup: CDR1 MNHEY, CDR2 SVGAGI.

The V gene is TRBV30, the J gene TRBJ2-1; TRBD2 matches 10 bases. Germline CDR1 and CDR2: GTSNPN and SVGIG (reference sequence). V was pared by 4 bases and J by 6 bases, with 9 bases of the junction left unmatched. The CDR3 loop spans 15 amino acids. CDR3 sequence: CAWTTRLAGVNEQFF. The CDR3 DNA reads as TGTGCCTGGACCACCAGGCTAGCGGGAGTCAATGAGCAGTTCTTC.

The chain links TRBV28 to TRBJ2-3; 9 bases are shared with TRBD2. This CDR3 contains 15 residues. Germline CDR1 reads MDHEN; CDR2 reads SYDVKM. The trim removed 4 bases at V and 4 bases at J, leaving 6 bases unmatched. CDR3 in amino acids: CASSSAGGWPDTQYF. The CDR3 nucleotides read TGTGCCAGCAGTTCGGCGGGGGGGTGGCCAGATACGCAGTATTTT.

DNA of the CDR3: TGTGCCAGCAGCTTAGTCTTCCCCAACTCCTATAATTCACCCCTCCACTTT. It encodes CASSLVFPNSYNSPLHF. The chain combines TRBV7-2 with TRBJ1-6; D not certain. V lost 1 base, J lost 0 bases, and 10 bases lay in between. The germline V gene has CDR1 SGHTA and CDR2 FQGNSA. This CDR3 is built from 17 residues.

This rearrangement joins TRBV7-6 to TRBJ1-4; 7 bases line up with TRBD1. Germline loops: CDR1 SGHVS, CDR2 FNYEAQ. The CDR3 is 14 residues long. Unmatched junction bases numbered 4, after V lost 6 bases and J lost 3 bases. CDR3: CASSQQGSNEKLFF. CDR3 DNA: TGTGCCAGCAGTCAACAGGGGTCTAATGAAAAACTGTTTTTT.

This sequence joins TRBV5-1 and TRBJ2-5; TRBD1 matches at 7 bases. The V gene's germline CDR1 is SGHRS and CDR2 YFSETQ. The CDR3 extends over 14 amino acids. Trimming removed 5 bases from V and 1 base from J; junction bases left unmatched: 5. This chain's CDR3 is CASRTGVAQETQYF. CDR3 DNA: TGCGCCAGCAGAACAGGGGTGGCCCAAGAGACCCAGTACTTC.

The chain has TRBV19 and TRBJ2-3, with D perhaps being TRBD1 or TRBD2 (6 bases each). Germline CDR1 LNHDA, CDR2 SQIVND (reference sequence). The CDR3 is 20 amino acids. Trimming removed 2 bases from V and 0 bases from J, with 24 bases in between. CDR3 bases: TGTGCCAGTAGTATAAGGAGGGGGACTCCGCGGGCGTCTAGCACAGATACGCAGTATTTT. Residues: CASSIRRGTPRASSTDTQYF. Supplemented by reference TRBV19 and TRBJ2-3, the full variable domain reads DGGITQSPKYLFRKEGQNVTLSCEQNLNHDAMYWYRQDPGQGLRLIYYSQIVNDFQKGDIAEGYSVSREKKESFPLTVTSAQKNPTAFYLCASSIRRGTPRASSTDTQYFGPGTRLTVL.

This sequence joins TRBV7-3 and TRBJ2-2, with no clear D. The CDR3 extends over 12 amino acids. Germline V CDR1 and CDR2: SGHTA, FQGTGA. The ends were cut back, 5 bases at V and 7 bases at J, with 8 bases in the middle. The CDR3: CASSRDGGELFF. CDR3 coding DNA: TGTGCCAGCAGCCGAGACGGCGGGGAGCTGTTTTTT.

CDR3 DNA sequence: TGTGCCAGTAGTATGTGGGGGGCGCGTTCGATCACTGAAGCTTTCTTT. It encodes CASSMWGARSITEAFF. The V and J genes are TRBV19 and TRBJ1-1, with D maybe TRBD1 (6 bases). V gave up 3 bases and J gave up 4 bases, with 18 bases separating them. Germline CDR1 LNHDA, CDR2 SQIVND (reference sequence). This CDR3 region has 16 residues.

The rearrangement uses TRBV7-2 and TRBJ2-7; D gene ambiguous. The CDR3 has 11 residues. The germline V gene has CDR1 SGHTA and CDR2 FQGNSA. V lost 3 bases, J lost 0 bases, and 0 bases lay in between. In DNA, the CDR3 is TGTGCCAGCAGCTTCTCCTACGAGCAGTACTTC. Encoded protein: CASSFSYEQYF. The variable domain in full, completed from reference TRBV7-2 and TRBJ2-7, reads GAGVSQSPSNKVTEKGKDVELRCDPISGHTALYWYRQSLGQGLEFLIYFQGNSAPDKSGLPSDRFSAERTGGSVSTLTIQRTQQEDSAVYLCASSFSYEQYFGPGTRLTVT.

V gene TRBV11-2 combines with J gene TRBJ2-3, with 12 nucleotides matching TRBD2. CDR3 size: 16 residues. Germline CDR1 is SGHAT and CDR2 is FQNNGV. With V trimmed by 5 bases and J by 4 bases, 7 bases remained unmatched. DNA for the CDR3: TGTGCCAGCAGCCGAGGACTAGCGGGATGGGCAGATACGCAGTATTTT. It encodes CASSRGLAGWADTQYF.

This rearrangement joins TRBV4-3 to TRBJ2-1; a possible D gene is TRBD1 (6 bases). The CDR3 runs 16 residues. V was clipped by 2 bases and J by 0 bases, with 11 bases between them. Germline-derived CDR1 and CDR2 are LGHNA and YSLEER. The CDR3 nucleotides are TGCGCCAGCAGCCAACTGACAGGTAACTCCTACAATGAGCAGTTCTTC. Its protein product is CASSQLTGNSYNEQFF.

CDR3 residues: CASSMTGSGANVLTF. In DNA form, the CDR3 reads TGTGCCAGTAGTATGACAGGGTCTGGGGCCAACGTCCTGACTTTC. The chain links TRBV19 to TRBJ2-6; 7 nucleotides line up with TRBD1. The CDR3 has 15 amino acids. V lost 3 bases and J lost 1; bases outside the gene matches: 0. CDR1 and CDR2 from the germline V gene are LNHDA and SQIVND (reference sequence). Supplemented by reference TRBV19 and TRBJ2-6, the full variable domain reads DGGITQSPKYLFRKEGQNVTLSCEQNLNHDAMYWYRQDPGQGLRLIYYSQIVNDFQKGDIAEGYSVSREKKESFPLTVTSAQKNPTAFYLCASSMTGSGANVLTFGAGSRLTVL.

J is TRBJ1-2 and V is TRBV5-1, with D unclear. V lost 0 bases to trimming and J lost 6 bases, with 12 bases between them. The germline gives CDR1 SGHRS, CDR2 YFSETQ. The CDR3 has 14 amino acids. The CDR3 loop reads CASSLGQIINGYTF. In DNA form, the CDR3 reads TGCGCCAGCAGCTTGGGGCAGATTATCAATGGCTACACCTTC.

The rearrangement links TRBV10-3 to TRBJ2-7; TRBD1 is a possible D gene (5 bases). Trimming stripped 6 bases from V and 3 bases from J, with 15 bases between. Germline V CDR1 and CDR2: ENHRY, SYGVKD. This CDR3 has 14 amino acids. CDR3 in amino acids: CAISPDKLYYEQYF. CDR3 bases: TGTGCCATCAGCCCGGACAAGCTCTACTACGAGCAGTACTTC.

The chain recombines TRBV5-1 with TRBJ1-6; possibly TRBD1 for D (5 bases). The CDR3 is made up of 13 amino acids. V was trimmed by 5 bases and J by 7 bases, leaving 10 bases between them. Germline lookup yields CDR1 SGHRS and CDR2 YFSETQ. The CDR3 spells CASREGVNSPLHF. Here the CDR3 DNA reads TGCGCCAGCAGAGAAGGGGTCAATTCACCCCTCCACTTT.

This clone showed up just once. The chain uses TRBV12-5 and TRBJ1-4; 7 bases agree with TRBD1. V lost 5 bases, J lost 0 bases, and 3 bases stayed unmatched. This CDR3 comprises 15 residues. From germline, CDR1 is LGHNT and CDR2 FRNRAP. This CDR3 reads CASGPTGATNEKLFF. Written as DNA, the CDR3 is TGTGCTAGTGGTCCCACAGGGGCAACTAATGAAAAACTGTTTTTT.

This rearrangement joins TRBV19 to TRBJ1-2; 7 bases line up with TRBD1. Germline V gives CDR1 LNHDA, CDR2 SQIVND (reference sequence). The length of the CDR3 is 12 residues. The V segment lost 7 bases and the J segment 4 bases; nucleotides outside the gene matches: 3. CDR3 loop: CASTRDSYGYTF. The CDR3 DNA is TGTGCCAGTACCCGGGACAGCTATGGCTACACCTTC.